Below are 23 T cell receptor beta chains sequenced from a single sample in a study of T cell responses to AZD1222 COVID-19 vaccine. Clones were read by immunoSEQ multiplex PCR, and TCRdb kept only the in-frame ones, dropping some. The sample lists 100,000 to 150,000 clones; approximately 88% were seen once. Sequenced here: peripheral blood, sampled on day 0 of AZD1222 vaccination. These receptors were collected from an adult in good health.

This chain uses TRBV4-3 with TRBJ1-2, with D hard to call. Germline-derived CDR1 and CDR2 are LGHNA and YSLEER. The length of the CDR3 is 16 residues. Trimming pared 4 bases from V and 0 bases from J, leaving 15 bases between. CDR3 nucleotides: TGCGCCAGCAGCCCTCTTCCGGGCGGTTCTAACTATGGCTACACCTTC. Encoded protein: CASSPLPGGSNYGYTF.

The rearrangement links TRBV4-1 to TRBJ1-1, with D possibly matching TRBD1 (5 bases). Germline V gives CDR1 MGHRA, CDR2 YSYEKL. CDR3 size: 15 residues. Between the trimmed V and J ends, which lost 4 bases and 1 base, there was a span of 13 bases. In DNA, the CDR3 is TGCGCCAGCAGCCGAGGGGAAGGGGCGAACACTGAAGCTTTCTTT. It yields the protein CASSRGEGANTEAFF.

V gene TRBV4-3 combines with J gene TRBJ2-7, with TRBD2 matching 9 bases. With V trimmed by 0 bases and J by 4 bases, 7 bases remained unmatched. The length of the CDR3 is 16 residues. Germline CDR1 reads LGHNA; CDR2 reads YSLEER. CDR3 amino acids: CASSQEGWSGGYEQYF. In DNA, the CDR3 is TGCGCCAGCAGCCAAGAAGGATGGAGCGGGGGGTACGAGCAGTACTTC.

This chain joins TRBV9 and TRBJ2-1; weak D call: TRBD2 (6 bases). The CDR3 runs to 16 residues. Trimming removed 2 bases from V and 2 bases from J, with 14 bases in between. Germline V gene sequence: CDR1 SGDLS, CDR2 YYNGEE. The CDR3 reads CASSVSSANTYNEQFF. CDR3 sequence (DNA): TGTGCCAGCAGCGTGTCTAGCGCTAATACCTACAATGAGCAGTTCTTC.

V gene TRBV27 combines with J gene TRBJ1-1; D is undetermined. V shed 8 bases and J shed 4 bases, with 17 bases lying between them. This CDR3 comprises 14 residues. The germline gives CDR1 MNHEY, CDR2 SMNVEV (reference sequence). The CDR3 region has the DNA TGTGCCAGCGGTGACATGGCAGATTTCACTGAAGCTTTCTTT. Encoded protein: CASGDMADFTEAFF.

The chain couples TRBV27 to TRBJ1-1; no definite D call. V was pared by 2 bases and J by 0 bases, with 10 bases between. The CDR3 has 15 amino acids. CDR1 is MNHEY, CDR2 SMNVEV, per germline (reference sequence). CDR3 amino acids: CASSLRFGLNTEAFF. CDR3 nucleotides: TGTGCCAGCAGTTTAAGGTTCGGGCTGAACACTGAAGCTTTCTTT.

Only a few counts were recorded for this clone. The chain is built from TRBV5-1 and TRBJ1-2; D may be TRBD1 (5 bases). The CDR3 sequence is 15 residues long. The V end was cut by 0 bases, the J end by 0 bases, with 9 bases between. The germline V gene has CDR1 SGHRS and CDR2 YFSETQ. CDR3 protein: CASSLGRGTNYGYTF. Here the CDR3 DNA reads TGCGCCAGCAGCTTGGGACGGGGGACTAACTATGGCTACACCTTC. Full variable domain (missing parts from reference TRBV5-1 and TRBJ1-2): KAGVTQTPRYLIKTRGQQVTLSCSPISGHRSVSWYQQTPGQGLQFLFEYFSETQRNKGNFPGRFSGRQFSNSRSEMNVSTLELGDSALYLCASSLGRGTNYGYTFGSGTRLTVV.

The V and J genes are TRBV27 and TRBJ2-7, with TRBD1 matching 9 bases. The CDR3 is made up of 13 amino acids. V dropped 4 bases and J dropped 6; count of bases not matched to a gene: 4. In germline, CDR1 is MNHEY, CDR2 SMNVEV (reference sequence). CDR3 sequence reads: CASSWSTGGEQYF. CDR3 DNA sequence: TGTGCCAGCAGTTGGTCGACAGGGGGCGAGCAGTACTTC.

The V gene is TRBV2, the J gene TRBJ1-4, with unresolved D. The V end lost 6 bases, the J end lost 5 bases, and 10 bases lay between the germline ends. The germline CDR1 and CDR2 sequences are SNHLY and FYNNEI. There are 13 residues in the CDR3. The CDR3 is CASSKRRNEKLFF. The DNA for the CDR3 is TGTGCCAGCAGCAAACGGAGAAATGAAAAACTGTTTTTT.

The CDR3 bases are TGTGCCAGTAGCCAGGGAACTGGAAACACCATATATTTT. Its protein is CASSQGTGNTIYF. The chain uses TRBV19 and TRBJ1-3; TRBD1 is a possible D gene (5 bases). V dropped 6 bases and J dropped 2 bases, with 8 bases sitting between them. This CDR3 contains 13 residues. Germline loops: CDR1 LNHDA, CDR2 SQIVND (reference sequence).

The count of this clone is one. The CDR3 is CASSHTGEGNTIYF. In nucleotides, the CDR3 is TGCGCCAGCAGCCACACAGGGGAAGGAAACACCATATATTTT. The V and J genes are TRBV4-3 and TRBJ1-3, with TRBD1 identical over 7 bases. Trimming at V came to 3 bases and at J to 4 bases, leaving 3 bases not matched to a gene. The germline V gene encodes CDR1 LGHNA and CDR2 YSLEER. The CDR3 runs to 14 residues.

The V call is TRBV18, the J call TRBJ2-5; the D is unclear. Trimming cost V 5 bases and J 4 bases, with 11 bases left between them. The CDR3 has 13 amino acids. Germline V lookup: CDR1 KGHSH, CDR2 LQKENI. CDR3 loop: CASSVDVVETQYF. CDR3 nucleotide sequence: TGTGCCAGCTCAGTGGACGTGGTAGAGACCCAGTACTTC.

CDR3 coding DNA: TGTGCCAGTAGTAGTAGACAGGGGTCCTACGAGCAGTACTTC. Translated, it gives CASSSRQGSYEQYF. The V gene is TRBV19, the J gene TRBJ2-7, with 8 nucleotides matching TRBD1. The CDR3 covers 14 residues. The germline V gene encodes CDR1 LNHDA and CDR2 SQIVND (reference sequence). Trimming took 4 bases from V and 1 from J; bases not matched to a gene: 3. Based on the CDR3 plus reference TRBV19 and TRBJ2-7, the full variable domain is DGGITQSPKYLFRKEGQNVTLSCEQNLNHDAMYWYRQDPGQGLRLIYYSQIVNDFQKGDIAEGYSVSREKKESFPLTVTSAQKNPTAFYLCASSSRQGSYEQYFGPGTRLTVT.

In this sample, this clone turned up once. The chain couples TRBV5-8 to TRBJ2-7; D not resolved. This CDR3 spans 11 amino acids. With 4 bases removed from V and 3 bases from J, the gap between germline ends came to 5 bases. Germline V gene lookup returns CDR1 SGHTS and CDR2 YDEGEE. CDR3 residues: CASSVHYEQYF. CDR3 coding DNA: TGTGCCAGCAGCGTCCACTACGAGCAGTACTTC.

The CDR3 here is CASIKGAEYGYTF. CDR3 sequence (DNA): TGTGCCAGCATTAAGGGGGCCGAGTATGGCTACACCTTC. The chain couples TRBV5-6 to TRBJ1-2, with 7 bases lining up with TRBD1. Germline trimming cut 6 bases from V and 5 bases from J; bases unmatched to any gene: 7. Per the germline V gene, CDR1 is SGHDT and CDR2 is YYEEEE. This CDR3 is 13 amino acids long.

The rearrangement uses TRBV6-5 and TRBJ1-1, with 11 bases fitting TRBD1. Germline V gene data show CDR1 as MNHEY and CDR2 as SVGAGI. This CDR3 is 15 amino acids long. Germline trimming cut 6 bases from V and 5 bases from J; bases unmatched to any gene: 8. The CDR3 region is CASRKKGQGGTEAFF. The CDR3 nucleotides read TGTGCCAGCAGGAAAAAGGGACAGGGGGGAACTGAAGCTTTCTTT.

The chain has TRBV19 and TRBJ1-5; 8 nucleotides align to TRBD1. CDR1 and CDR2 (germline): LNHDA, SQIVND (reference sequence). This CDR3 is 12 amino acids long. J lost 8 bases, V lost 6 bases, and 3 bases had no gene match. In DNA, the CDR3 is TGTGCCAGTAGAACAGGGGGGGAGCCCCAGCATTTT. This encodes CASRTGGEPQHF. Based on the CDR3 plus reference TRBV19 and TRBJ1-5, the full variable domain is DGGITQSPKYLFRKEGQNVTLSCEQNLNHDAMYWYRQDPGQGLRLIYYSQIVNDFQKGDIAEGYSVSREKKESFPLTVTSAQKNPTAFYLCASRTGGEPQHFGDGTRLSIL.

This chain uses TRBV25-1 with TRBJ1-2; D call uncertain. Germline V CDR1 and CDR2: MGHDK, SYGVNS. The CDR3 consists of 14 residues. The germline V and J ends were trimmed by 2 bases and 3 bases, with 10 bases remaining between them. CDR3 in amino acids: CASSEDGNHYGYTF. In nucleotides, the CDR3 is TGTGCCAGCAGTGAAGATGGTAATCACTATGGCTACACCTTC.

In nucleotides, the CDR3 is TGTGCCAGCCGAACTAACTATGGCTACACCTTC. As protein: CASRTNYGYTF. The chain carries TRBV6-6 and TRBJ1-2; D call uncertain. The CDR3 contains 11 residues. The germline V and J ends were trimmed by 8 bases and 0 bases, with 4 bases remaining between them. Germline loops: CDR1 MNHNY, CDR2 SVGAGI (reference sequence).

The chain uses TRBV7-9 and TRBJ1-1; D gene ambiguous. From germline, CDR1 is SEHNR and CDR2 FQNEAQ (reference sequence). Deletions cut 5 bases from V and 5 bases from J, with 15 bases between. This CDR3 has 14 residues. This CDR3 is CASSLLELGTEAFF. For the CDR3, the DNA is TGTGCCAGCAGCCTCCTAGAGCTGGGAACTGAAGCTTTCTTT.

The rearrangement links TRBV11-2 to TRBJ2-7; 9 bases agree with TRBD1. The germline V gene has CDR1 SGHAT and CDR2 FQNNGV. The CDR3 spans 16 residues. V dropped 5 bases and J dropped 7; count of bases not matched to a gene: 15. The CDR3 DNA reads TGTGCCAGCAGCGATCGGGACAGGGTTTATTCGAGGGAGCAGTACTTC. Its protein product is CASSDRDRVYSREQYF.

Note on this clone: The same CDR3 also results from other DNA sequences found in this sample. The chain employs TRBV7-2 and TRBJ2-7; D remains ambiguous. V lost 2 bases and J lost 4, with 3 bases in between. From germline, CDR1 is SGHTA and CDR2 FQGNSA. This CDR3 contains 11 residues. Written as DNA, the CDR3 is TGTGCCAGCAGCTTAACGTACGAGCAGTACTTC. Protein: CASSLTYEQYF.

This sequence joins TRBV5-4 and TRBJ1-1; no definite D call. The CDR3 is 16 residues long. The V and J ends lost 0 bases and 1 base respectively, with 13 bases between them. CDR1 and CDR2 from the germline V gene are SGHNT and YYREEE (reference sequence). In DNA form, the CDR3 reads TGTGCCAGCAGCTTGGGGGCAGTTAAAGGGAACACTGAAGCTTTCTTT. Translated: CASSLGAVKGNTEAFF. The full variable domain, its missing parts supplied by reference TRBV5-4 and TRBJ1-1, is ETGVTQSPTHLIKTRGQQVTLRCSSQSGHNTVSWYQQALGQGPQFIFQYYREEENGRGNFPPRFSGLQFPNYSSELNVNALELDDSALYLCASSLGAVKGNTEAFFGQGTRLTVV.